Below are 2 T cell receptor beta chains sequenced from a single sample in a study of cytomegalovirus exposure and HLA in healthy donors. This PCR relied on a set of 60 Vbeta primers and 13 Jbeta primers. Profiling relied on immunoSEQ multiplex PCR, and the TCRdb table lists in-frame clones only, not all of them. The data contain 95,000 to 120,000 clones, 60% to 80% of them singletons. Specimen: PBMCs. The receptors derive from a woman in her 30s in good health and CMV-seropositive.

This clone has a handful of counts. The rearrangement uses TRBV5-5 and TRBJ1-2; 7 nucleotides agree with TRBD1. Germline loops: CDR1 SGHKS, CDR2 YYEKEE (reference sequence). J was trimmed by 4 bases and V by 5 bases; bases with no gene match: 8. The CDR3 is 14 amino acids. CDR3 sequence reads: CASRSTGTSYGYTF. The CDR3 coding sequence is TGTGCCAGCAGATCGACAGGGACTTCCTATGGCTACACCTTC. Combining the CDR3 with reference TRBV5-5 and TRBJ1-2 gives the whole variable domain DAGVTQSPTHLIKTRGQQVTLRCSPISGHKSVSWYQQVLGQGPQFIFQYYEKEERGRGNFPDRFSARQFPNYSSELNVNALLLGDSALYLCASRSTGTSYGYTFGSGTRLTVV.

J is TRBJ1-2 and V is TRBV11-3; 7 bases agree with TRBD1. J lost 7 bases, V lost 3 bases, and 5 bases had no gene match. Germline V gene lookup returns CDR1 SGHNT and CDR2 YENEEA. CDR3 size: 13 residues. CDR3 loop: CASSFEGASGYTF. The CDR3 DNA follows: TGTGCCAGCAGCTTCGAGGGGGCGAGTGGCTACACCTTC.